The 19 T cell receptor beta chains listed next were all sequenced from one sample in a study of T cell responses to AZD1222 COVID-19 vaccine (dated by TCRdb to the early 2020s). The time point label here, explained by the study, means: baseline before first vaccination. Sample treatment or condition, as interpreted from the label and publication: meningococcal conjugate vaccine given as trial control. The library was generated by the immunoSEQ multiplex PCR assay. Entries here come from immuneACCESS through TCRdb and include only in-frame sequences with V and J called. Some clones fail to appear in such tables; in the studies checked, an unresolved V gene covers under half of the shortfall, and the cause of the remainder is unknown. Here the sample has hundreds of thousands of clones; about 93% occur a single time. The top ten hold approximately 1% of the sample. Sequenced material: peripheral blood, taken on day 0 of MenACWY control vaccination. Source of these receptors: an adult in good health.

V and J are TRBV7-3 and TRBJ1-2; D is perhaps TRBD1 (5 bases). This CDR3 has 14 residues. The germline V gene encodes CDR1 SGHTA and CDR2 FQGTGA. Between the trimmed V and J ends, which lost 0 bases and 4 bases, there was a span of 9 bases. CDR3 DNA: TGTGCCAGCAGCTTAACCCAGGGTGGCTATGGCTACACCTTC. The encoded protein is CASSLTQGGYGYTF.

This clone was observed a handful of times. This rearrangement joins TRBV21-1 to TRBJ2-7; the tabulated D call, TRBD2, remains unverified against the DNA. TRBV21-1 is tagged as a pseudogene. The CDR3 is 15 residues long. The CDR3 DNA reads TGTGCCAGCAGCAAATCGGAGACTCCCCTTAGGGAGCAGTACTTC. Amino acids: CASSKSETPLREQYF.

On this clone itself: This sample includes further DNA sequences coding for the same CDR3. The genes are TRBV5-1 and TRBJ2-1, with 7 positions matching TRBD1. J lost 0 bases, V lost 5 bases, and 5 bases had no gene match. This CDR3 comprises 15 residues. From germline, CDR1 is SGHRS and CDR2 YFSETQ. CDR3 nucleotides: TGCGCCAGCAGTCTGACAGGGAGCTCCTACAATGAGCAGTTCTTC. It yields the protein CASSLTGSSYNEQFF.

The V call is TRBV7-2, the J call TRBJ1-5; possibly TRBD1 for D (6 bases). Germline CDR1 is SGHTA and CDR2 is FQGNSA. This CDR3 has 15 residues. The V and J ends lost 5 bases and 3 bases respectively, with 14 bases between them. The CDR3 DNA is TGTGCCAGCAGCCCGGGGCAGGGGTACAATCAGCCCCAGCATTTT. The encoded protein is CASSPGQGYNQPQHF.

The chain employs TRBV30 and TRBJ2-3, with no clear D. CDR1 and CDR2 (germline): GTSNPN, SVGIG (reference sequence). V lost 3 bases, J lost 2 bases, and 9 bases lay in between. CDR3 length: 13 amino acids. CDR3 loop: CAWRGRATDTQYF. The CDR3 nucleotides are TGTGCCTGGAGGGGTCGAGCCACAGATACGCAGTATTTT.

This CDR3 reads CASKQTNTGELFF. In nucleotides, the CDR3 is TGTGCCAGCAAACAGACGAACACCGGGGAGCTGTTTTTT. This chain connects TRBV2 to TRBJ2-2, with no clear D. With 7 bases removed from V and 0 bases from J, the gap between germline ends came to 6 bases. The CDR3 runs 13 residues. The germline V gene has CDR1 SNHLY and CDR2 FYNNEI.

The chain joins TRBV6-5 to TRBJ1-1, with TRBD1 matching over 7 bases. CDR3 size: 14 residues. The germline V gene encodes CDR1 MNHEY and CDR2 SVGAGI. The V and J ends lost 6 bases and 1 base, in that order; junction bases with no gene match: 5. In nucleotides, the CDR3 is TGTGCCAGCAGGAACCACAGGGGGAACACTGAAGCTTTCTTT. Translated: CASRNHRGNTEAFF.

The V and J genes are TRBV7-2 and TRBJ2-3, with D hard to call. The V end was cut by 1 base, the J end by 6 bases, with 5 bases between. CDR1 is SGHTA and CDR2 is FQGNSA in the germline V gene. The CDR3 contains 12 residues. In nucleotides, the CDR3 is TGTGCCAGCAGCTTAGTCGGGGATACGCAGTATTTT. Translating gives CASSLVGDTQYF.

This rearrangement joins TRBV30 to TRBJ2-1; TRBD2 agrees at 8 bases. This CDR3 has 13 amino acids. Germline assignment: CDR1 GTSNPN and CDR2 SVGIG (reference sequence). The V segment lost 7 bases and the J segment 4 bases; nucleotides outside the gene matches: 6. For the CDR3, the DNA is TGTGCCTATCATAGCGGGGCTTACAATGAGCAGTTCTTC. Its translation: CAYHSGAYNEQFF.

The J gene is TRBJ1-5, the V gene TRBV2, with D perhaps TRBD1 (6 bases). The length of the CDR3 is 14 residues. Germline-derived CDR1 and CDR2 are SNHLY and FYNNEI. V was cut by 0 bases and J by 11 bases, with 14 bases left in between. CDR3 DNA sequence: TGTGCCAGCAGTGAAGCGGCAGGCTCAGGGGCCCAGCATTTT. Protein sequence: CASSEAAGSGAQHF.

This chain connects TRBV29-1 to TRBJ1-1; D is ambiguous. The length of the CDR3 is 12 residues. V dropped 7 bases and J dropped 8 bases, with 17 bases sitting between them. Germline V gene data show CDR1 as SQVTM and CDR2 as ANQGSEA. The CDR3 region has the DNA TGCAGCGCCGGGAACGGCGTAGGAGAAGCTTTCTTT. Encoded protein: CSAGNGVGEAFF.

The V call is TRBV7-2, the J call TRBJ2-3; D ambiguous. Germline CDR1 and CDR2: SGHTA and FQGNSA. The CDR3 has 13 amino acids. Between the trimmed V and J ends, which lost 0 bases and 3 bases, there was a span of 4 bases. The DNA for the CDR3 is TGTGCCAGCAGCTTAGCCCAAACAGATACGCAGTATTTT. Translation: CASSLAQTDTQYF.

This clone was picked up one time. The J gene is TRBJ2-1, the V gene TRBV6-5; TRBD1 agrees at 8 bases. Germline loops: CDR1 MNHEY, CDR2 SVGAGI. The CDR3 has 14 residues. J was trimmed by 6 bases and V by 7 bases; bases with no gene match: 8. The CDR3 nucleotides are TGTGCCAGCAACGGACAGGGTAAAGGCAATGAGCAGTTCTTC. Translation: CASNGQGKGNEQFF.

The chain uses TRBV25-1 and TRBJ1-6, with D maybe TRBD1 (5 bases). Germline assignment: CDR1 MGHDK and CDR2 SYGVNS. The CDR3 sequence is 13 residues long. With 2 bases removed from V and 6 bases from J, the gap between germline ends came to 5 bases. The CDR3 sequence: CASSEQGNSPLHF. CDR3 nucleotides: TGTGCCAGCAGTGAACAGGGTAATTCACCCCTCCACTTT.

V is TRBV27 and J is TRBJ1-2, with 11 bases lining up with TRBD1. V shed 4 bases and J 6 bases; nucleotides not matched to a gene: 7. The CDR3 sequence is 15 residues long. Looked up from germline, CDR1 is MNHEY and CDR2 is SMNVEV (reference sequence). For the CDR3, the DNA is TGTGCCAGCAGTTCCCGGACAGGGGGCGTTCATGGCTACACCTTC. This sequence encodes CASSSRTGGVHGYTF.

The chain joins TRBV7-9 to TRBJ1-2; TRBD1 matches at 7 bases. CDR1 and CDR2 (germline): SEHNR, FQNEAQ (reference sequence). J lost 7 bases, V lost 1 base, and 12 bases had no gene match. The CDR3 runs to 16 residues. CDR3: CASSLVAGRGSTGYTF. The CDR3 bases are TGTGCCAGCAGCTTAGTTGCTGGCAGGGGGTCGACTGGCTACACCTTC. Based on the CDR3 plus reference TRBV7-9 and TRBJ1-2, the full variable domain is DTGVSQNPRHKITKRGQNVTFRCDPISEHNRLYWYRQTLGQGPEFLTYFQNEAQLEKSRLLSDRFSAERPKGSFSTLEIQRTEQGDSAMYLCASSLVAGRGSTGYTFGSGTRLTVV.

The V call is TRBV7-8, the J call TRBJ2-1, with D tentatively TRBD1 or TRBD2 (5 bases each). CDR1 and CDR2 (germline): SGHVS, FQNEAQ. Between the trimmed V and J ends, which lost 3 bases and 1 base, there was a span of 10 bases. This CDR3 is built from 15 residues. The CDR3 spells CASSLGVGSYNEQFF. Here the CDR3 DNA reads TGTGCCAGCAGCTTGGGGGTTGGATCCTACAATGAGCAGTTCTTC.

This rearrangement joins TRBV5-1 to TRBJ1-1; no clear D gene. Germline values: CDR1 SGHRS, CDR2 YFSETQ. V was clipped by 0 bases and J by 4 bases, with 13 bases between them. The CDR3 extends over 15 amino acids. The CDR3 is CASSLAPAPGTEAFF. CDR3 sequence (DNA): TGCGCCAGCAGCTTGGCTCCGGCCCCGGGCACTGAAGCTTTCTTT.

This clone has just one count. V usage is TRBV10-2 and J usage is TRBJ1-5, with TRBD1 matching over 7 bases. The CDR3 is 15 residues long. After removal of 7 bases from V and 3 bases from J, the junction contained 9 bases not matched to a gene. The germline gives CDR1 WSHSY, CDR2 SAAADI. CDR3 residues: CASKEEGGLNQPQHF. The CDR3 nucleotides are TGCGCCAGCAAGGAGGAAGGGGGCCTCAATCAGCCCCAGCATTTT.